This record covers a single TCR beta chain. The antigen is not known. The data derive from a study of T cell repertoires in cytomegalovirus infection. Study information: Use of recently identified HLA-C-restricted and well-studied HLA-B-restricted CMV epitopes was part of the study. Carrying CMV and the relevant HLA type showed in public TCR beta signatures. Study results and caveats: The cumulative frequency of public TCR beta families identified carriers of CMV plus the relevant HLA. There were HLA-C-restricted CMV-specific TCR beta clonotypes dominating the ex vivo response.

The CDR3 consists of 12 residues. CDR1 is MGHDK, CDR2 SYGVNS, per germline. V was cut by 5 bases and J by 7 bases, with 8 bases left in between. Using its own MiXCR run on the reads, TCRdb lists one record per CDR3 protein. The table lists fewer than 1,000,000 distinct CDR3 sequences, around 32% of them singletons. The source material was cultured CD8+ T cells from PBMCs, sampled from culture after CMV antigen stimulation. This clonotype was sampled from a human donor in good health (CMV status not recorded). Some clones in this sample may be carry-over from other donors' samples. The chain couples TRBV25-1 to TRBJ1-4, with a weak D call TRBD1 (5 bases). This CDR3 is CASSYGGEKLFF. The CDR3 DNA sequence: TGTGCCAGCAGTTACGGGGGTGAAAAACTGTTTTTT.